These T cell receptor beta chains were read from a single sample in a study of CD8 T cells in ankylosing spondylitis. TCRdb re-analysed the 5' RACE reads in MiXCR, keeping a single row per CDR3 protein. The repertoire has under 150,000 distinct CDR3 sequences, roughly 8.8% of them found once; the top ten carry roughly 3.3%. Input material: blood, either unsorted or a sorted T cell fraction (not recorded which). The source is a male donor with ankylosing spondylitis or in good health (not recorded which). The CDR3 runs from the conserved cysteine through the conserved F or W. The order of the fields is V gene, J gene, D gene, clone size, CDR3 protein, CDR3 DNA. D genes are given only for firm matches. Only some rows state a clone size, as once, few, many or a class for expanded clones.

v_call: TRBV6-5
j_call: TRBJ2-1
d_call: .
clone_size: many
cdr3_aa: CASSSRDTSYNEQFF
cdr3_nt: TGTGCCAGCAGTTCTCGGGACACTTCCTACAATGAGCAGTTCTTC

v_call: TRBV7-2
j_call: TRBJ2-1
d_call: TRBD1
clone_size: .
cdr3_aa: CARSFGQGEFF
cdr3_nt: TGTGCCAGAAGCTTCGGACAGGGTGAGTTCTTC

v_call: TRBV6-4
j_call: TRBJ2-3
d_call: TRBD2
clone_size: many
cdr3_aa: CASSDTSGVTDTQYF
cdr3_nt: TGTGCCAGCAGTGACACTAGCGGGGTCACAGATACGCAGTATTTT

v_call: TRBV20-1
j_call: TRBJ2-3
d_call: TRBD2
clone_size: few
cdr3_aa: CSASPPLAGNTDTQYF
cdr3_nt: TGCAGTGCTAGCCCCCCCCTAGCGGGAAACACAGATACGCAGTATTTT

v_call: TRBV12-3/TRBV12-4
j_call: TRBJ1-6
d_call: .
clone_size: .
cdr3_aa: CASSPEDRETRSPLHF
cdr3_nt: TGTGCCAGCAGTCCGGAGGACCGAGAAACCCGTTCACCCCTCCACTTT

v_call: TRBV30
j_call: TRBJ2-1
d_call: TRBD2
clone_size: few
cdr3_aa: CAWGQREDGGEFF
cdr3_nt: TGTGCCTGGGGGCAGCGGGAGGATGGTGGAGAGTTCTTC

v_call: TRBV11-2
j_call: TRBJ2-6
d_call: TRBD2
clone_size: few
cdr3_aa: CASIMGLAGAPGANVLTF
cdr3_nt: TGTGCCAGCATTATGGGACTAGCGGGAGCTCCTGGGGCCAACGTCCTGACTTTC

v_call: TRBV7-2
j_call: TRBJ2-4
d_call: .
clone_size: few
cdr3_aa: CASSFLAKNIQYF
cdr3_nt: TGTGCCAGCAGCTTCCTAGCGAAAAACATTCAGTACTTC

v_call: TRBV12-3/TRBV12-4
j_call: TRBJ2-5
d_call: .
clone_size: .
cdr3_aa: CASSPPSDQETHYF
cdr3_nt: TGTGCCAGCAGTCCCCCCAGCGACCAAGAGACCCATTACTTC

v_call: TRBV7-2
j_call: TRBJ2-1
d_call: TRBD1
clone_size: few
cdr3_aa: CASSPRTGTSYNEQFF
cdr3_nt: TGTGCCAGCAGCCCGCGGACAGGGACTTCCTACAATGAGCAGTTCTTC

v_call: TRBV12-3/TRBV12-4
j_call: TRBJ1-5
d_call: .
clone_size: many
cdr3_aa: CASKDRSNQPQHF
cdr3_nt: TGTGCCAGCAAAGACAGGAGCAATCAGCCCCAGCATTTT

v_call: TRBV20-1
j_call: TRBJ1-1
d_call: .
clone_size: .
cdr3_aa: CSARAGTSLGNTEAFF
cdr3_nt: TGCAGTGCTAGAGCCGGGACATCACTTGGTAACACTGAAGCTTTCTTT

v_call: TRBV27
j_call: TRBJ2-7
d_call: TRBD1
clone_size: .
cdr3_aa: CASSLWDSLAEQYF
cdr3_nt: TGTGCCAGCAGTTTATGGGACAGCCTTGCCGAGCAGTACTTC

v_call: TRBV27
j_call: TRBJ2-1
d_call: .
clone_size: many
cdr3_aa: CASSLSLRGKGKGEQFF
cdr3_nt: TGTGCCAGCAGTTTATCCCTTAGGGGGAAGGGAAAGGGCGAGCAGTTCTTC

v_call: TRBV5-1
j_call: TRBJ1-2
d_call: TRBD1
clone_size: many
cdr3_aa: CASSFGTGVNYGYTF
cdr3_nt: TGCGCCAGCAGCTTCGGGACAGGGGTAAACTATGGCTACACCTTC

v_call: TRBV20-1
j_call: TRBJ2-2
d_call: TRBD2
clone_size: few
cdr3_aa: CSAREIRGSSTGELFF
cdr3_nt: TGCAGTGCTAGAGAGATTCGCGGGAGTAGCACCGGGGAGCTGTTTTTT

v_call: TRBV5-8
j_call: TRBJ2-4
d_call: .
clone_size: .
cdr3_aa: CASSPEGGAKNRQYF
cdr3_nt: TGTGCCAGCAGCCCCGAGGGGGGAGCCAAAAACAGGCAGTACTTC